This T cell receptor beta chain was found in a study of cytotoxic CD8 clonotypes in ibrutinib-treated CLL. Study-level background: With a range of 6 to 36, the median treatment time before response samples were taken was about twelve months.

The germline V and J ends were trimmed by 6 bases and 7 bases, with 18 bases remaining between them. CDR3 length: 14 residues. Germline CDR1 and CDR2: SGHTA and FQGNSA. The method was immunoSEQ multiplex PCR; TCRdb's version includes in-frame clones alone and lacks a portion of them. The sample contains about 310,000 clones, about 80% of which appear only once. V usage is TRBV7-2 and J usage is TRBJ1-2; D gene ambiguous. The receptor was isolated from a human donor with chronic lymphocytic leukemia. Sequences were derived from PBMCs, sampled before ibrutinib treatment. CDR3 sequence (DNA): TGTGCCAGCAGTTCCGGTACAACACCGGTTGGCTACACCTTC. Amino acids: CASSSGTTPVGYTF.